This T cell receptor (beta chain) was sequenced during a study of blood T cell repertoires in COVID-19. Whole-study context: Donors in the United States, Italy and Spain gave samples during acute or convalescent COVID-19. T cells, B-cell-depleted T cells, or PBMCs provided the cDNA or gDNA that served as material.

Per the study methods: Amplified reference gene primers provided the basis for estimating nucleated cell counts. Generated by immunoSEQ multiplex PCR, the TCRdb table keeps only in-frame clones and is missing some. The DNA was the basis for D and trimming; V, J and clone size are from that table. Of fewer than 120,000 clones in the sample, 72% were seen once. The source of this sequence is a woman aged 55 to 70 with acute or convalescent COVID-19. The sample taken for sequencing was peripheral blood.

The CDR3 DNA sequence: TGCAGCGCCCCGACAGGGATGGGGGATACGCAGTATTTT. Translating it yields CSAPTGMGDTQYF. The V and J genes are TRBV29-1 and TRBJ2-3; 7 nucleotides match TRBD1. Unmatched junction bases numbered 10, after V lost 7 bases and J lost 6 bases. The CDR3 is 13 amino acids. In germline, CDR1 is SQVTM, CDR2 ANQGSEA.